This TCR beta chain is from a study of T cell repertoires in cytomegalovirus infection. The wider study: Public TCR beta signatures indicated both CMV infection and matching HLA type. Study outcomes and limitations: Dominating the ex vivo response were HLA-C-restricted CMV-specific TCR beta clonotypes. Carriers of CMV plus the relevant HLA were identified by cumulative public TCR beta family frequency.

The CDR3 spans 18 residues. Unmatched junction bases numbered 16, after V lost 2 bases and J lost 8 bases. TCRdb re-called the reads with MiXCR, one entry per CDR3 protein. The sample lists around 320,000 distinct CDR3 sequences; over 7.5% were seen once. Ten or more counts support this clonotype. Its antigen is undetermined. The chain uses TRBV12-3 or TRBV12-4 and TRBJ1-2; 11 bases are a match to TRBD1. The sample comprised PBMCs. This receptor was taken from a human donor in good health (CMV status not recorded). Some clones in this sample may be carry-over from other donors' samples. This chain's CDR3 is CASSLLPPGTGGPVGYTF. The CDR3 DNA is TGTGCCAGCAGTTTATTACCCCCGGGGACAGGGGGGCCTGTCGGCTACACCTTC.